This TCR beta chain was identified in a study of T cell repertoires in cytomegalovirus infection. Background on the study: Indicated by public TCR beta signatures were CMV infection and matching HLA type.

This clonotype was counted only a few times. Antigen specificity is unknown. General study results and limits: Within the response measured ex vivo, HLA-C-restricted CMV-specific TCR beta clonotypes were dominant.

The germline gives CDR1 SEHNR, CDR2 FQNEAQ (reference sequence). The CDR3 loop spans 16 amino acids. Trimming shortened V by 0 bases and J by 2 bases, and 10 bases separated the two germline ends. In TCRdb, the reads were re-called with MiXCR into one record per CDR3 protein. This table holds roughly 990,000 distinct CDR3 sequences, approximately 33% found once. This chain connects TRBV7-9 to TRBJ2-2; D is possibly TRBD2 (5 bases). This clonotype originated in a human donor in good health (CMV status not recorded). Some clones in this sample may be carry-over from other donors' samples. Sequences were derived from cultured CD8+ T cells from PBMCs, sampled from culture after CMV antigen stimulation. CDR3 nucleotide sequence: TGTGCCAGCAGCTTAGCATCAAGCGGAAACACCGGGGAGCTGTTTTTT. Protein product: CASSLASSGNTGELFF.